Sequencing of this T cell receptor beta chain was carried out in a study of T cell repertoires in cytomegalovirus infection. Across the whole study: Through public TCR beta signatures, both CMV infection and matching HLA type were indicated. General study points: HLA-C-restricted CMV-specific TCR beta clonotypes were dominant in the ex vivo response.

V lost 5 bases and J lost 4; bases outside the gene matches: 12. This CDR3 is built from 16 residues. In germline, CDR1 is SGHTA, CDR2 FQGNSA. TCRdb re-derived calls from the reads in MiXCR, one entry per CDR3 protein. Of approximately 770,000 distinct CDR3 sequences in the sample, approximately 32% were seen once. In this sample, this clonotype turned up many times. Its antigen remains unidentified. V gene TRBV7-2 combines with J gene TRBJ1-2; TRBD1 matches at 8 bases. This TCR was recovered from a human donor in good health (CMV status not recorded). Some clones in this sample may be carry-over from other donors' samples. Sequenced here: cultured CD8+ T cells from PBMCs, sampled from culture after CMV antigen stimulation. The DNA of the CDR3 is TGTGCCAGCAGCGGATGGGGGTCAGGGGGCGTCTATGGCTACACCTTC. It specifies CASSGWGSGGVYGYTF.